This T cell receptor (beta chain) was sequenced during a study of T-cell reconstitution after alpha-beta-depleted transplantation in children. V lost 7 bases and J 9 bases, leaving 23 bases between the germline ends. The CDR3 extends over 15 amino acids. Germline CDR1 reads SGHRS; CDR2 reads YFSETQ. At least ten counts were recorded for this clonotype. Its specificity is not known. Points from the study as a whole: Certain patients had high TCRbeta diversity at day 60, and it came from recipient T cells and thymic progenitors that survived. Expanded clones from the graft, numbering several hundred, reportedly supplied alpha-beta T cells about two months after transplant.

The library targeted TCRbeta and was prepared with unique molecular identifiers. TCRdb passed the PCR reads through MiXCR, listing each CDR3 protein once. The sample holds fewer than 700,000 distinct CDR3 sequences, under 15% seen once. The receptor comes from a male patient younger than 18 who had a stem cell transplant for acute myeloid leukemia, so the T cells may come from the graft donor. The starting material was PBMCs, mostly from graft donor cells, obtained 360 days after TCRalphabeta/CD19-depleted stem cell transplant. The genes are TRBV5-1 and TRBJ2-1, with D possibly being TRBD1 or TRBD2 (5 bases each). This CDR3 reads CASSGANGLVSEQFF. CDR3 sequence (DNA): TGCGCCAGCTCCGGGGCCAACGGGCTAGTAAGTGAGCAGTTCTTC. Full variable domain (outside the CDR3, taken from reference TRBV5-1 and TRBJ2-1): KAGVTQTPRYLIKTRGQQVTLSCSPISGHRSVSWYQQTPGQGLQFLFEYFSETQRNKGNFPGRFSGRQFSNSRSEMNVSTLELGDSALYLCASSGANGLVSEQFFGPGTRLTVL.